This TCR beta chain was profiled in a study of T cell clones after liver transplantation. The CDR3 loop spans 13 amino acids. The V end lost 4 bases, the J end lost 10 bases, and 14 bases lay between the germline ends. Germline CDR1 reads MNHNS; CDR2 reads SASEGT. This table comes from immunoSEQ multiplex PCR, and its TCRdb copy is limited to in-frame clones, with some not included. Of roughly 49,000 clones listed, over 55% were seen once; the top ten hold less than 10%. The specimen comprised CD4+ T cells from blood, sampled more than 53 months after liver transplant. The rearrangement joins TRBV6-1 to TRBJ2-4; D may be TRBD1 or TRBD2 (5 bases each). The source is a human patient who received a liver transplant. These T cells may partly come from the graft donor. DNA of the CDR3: TGTGCCAGCAGTGGGCCGGGACGAGATATTCAGTACTTC. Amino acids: CASSGPGRDIQYF.